A single sample is the source of the 14 T cell receptor beta chains below, sequenced in a study of T-cell memory formation after mild COVID-19. MiXCR, run by TCRdb on the 5' RACE reads, gives a single entry per CDR3 protein. This sample yields roughly 250,000 distinct CDR3 sequences, of which around 15% are seen a single time; approximately 3.5% belongs to the top ten. Sequencing was done on a sample of PBMCs or a T cell subset sorted from them (not recorded which). All receptors come from a man aged 18-30 years who had mild COVID-19 (a few samples of this study predate the infection). Cell type and time point are not known.

The chain combines TRBV6-5 with TRBJ1-1; TRBD1 is a possible D gene (5 bases). Germline CDR1 reads MNHEY; CDR2 reads SVGAGI. Trimming took 2 bases from V and 6 from J, leaving 16 bases between them. CDR3 length: 15 amino acids. DNA of the CDR3: TGTGCCAGCAGTTACCACCGGGACTCGGGAGCTGAAGCTTTCTTT. This gives the protein CASSYHRDSGAEAFF.

V is TRBV7-2 and J is TRBJ1-5, with D unresolved. The CDR3 is 15 amino acids. In germline, CDR1 is SGHTA, CDR2 FQGNSA. Trimming left V 7 bases short and J 2 bases short, with 15 bases between. The CDR3 region has the DNA TGTGCCAGCACGGCCGTGTGGTCAGGCAATCAGCCCCAGCATTTT. It is translated as CASTAVWSGNQPQHF.

The chain is built from TRBV3-1 and TRBJ1-2; TRBD1 aligns across 7 bases. Germline V gene data show CDR1 as LGHDT and CDR2 as YNNKEL (reference sequence). J gave up 7 bases and V 3 bases, and 5 bases lay outside the gene matches. This CDR3 is built from 13 residues. The CDR3 spells CASSQTRGLGYTF. CDR3 coding DNA: TGTGCCAGCAGCCAGACAAGGGGGCTTGGCTACACCTTC. The variable domain in full, with the rest retrieved from reference TRBV3-1 and TRBJ1-2, is DTAVSQTPKYLVTQMGNDKSIKCEQNLGHDTMYWYKQDSKKFLKIMFSYNNKELIINETVPNRFSPKSPDKAHLNLHINSLELGDSAVYFCASSQTRGLGYTFGSGTRLTVV.

This chain uses TRBV7-6 with TRBJ2-6, with 8 positions matching TRBD1. The CDR3 extends over 15 amino acids. Germline V gene sequence: CDR1 SGHVS, CDR2 FNYEAQ. The junction had 2 bases not matched to a gene; V was cut back by 5 bases and J by 2 bases. CDR3 in DNA: TGTGCCAGCAGCAACAGGGGGGCTGGGGCCAACGTCCTGACTTTC. Its protein is CASSNRGAGANVLTF.

J is TRBJ2-3 and V is TRBV5-1; D is perhaps TRBD2 (6 bases). V was trimmed by 7 bases and J by 4 bases, leaving 13 bases between them. Per germline, CDR1 SGHRS and CDR2 YFSETQ. The CDR3 has 13 amino acids. CDR3 residues: CASRRAAADTQYF. The CDR3 DNA sequence: TGCGCCAGCCGGAGGGCAGCAGCAGATACGCAGTATTTT.

This clonotype has more than one count but fewer than ten. The rearrangement joins TRBV6-5 to TRBJ1-2; TRBD1 might be the D (6 bases). Trimming took off 10 bases at V and 5 bases at J, with 23 bases between the two ends. CDR1 and CDR2 from the germline V gene are MNHEY and SVGAGI. The CDR3 runs to 15 residues. The CDR3 is CAIGTPRGREYGYTF. CDR3 coding DNA: TGTGCCATCGGGACTCCCAGGGGAAGGGAATATGGCTACACCTTC.

A few counts support this clonotype. The gene calls are TRBV2 and TRBJ1-2; TRBD1 aligns across 8 bases. V lost 5 bases, J lost 8 bases, and 10 bases stayed unmatched. CDR3 length: 14 residues. Per germline, CDR1 SNHLY and CDR2 FYNNEI. This CDR3 reads CASSRQGSERGYTF. CDR3 nucleotide sequence: TGTGCCAGCAGTAGACAGGGGTCTGAACGCGGCTACACCTTC.

This clonotype came up a few times. The chain couples TRBV2 to TRBJ2-3; 9 nucleotides match TRBD1. The CDR3 contains 13 residues. The junction had 5 bases not matched to a gene; V was cut back by 10 bases and J by 3 bases. Germline V gives CDR1 SNHLY, CDR2 FYNNEI. CDR3 bases: TGTGCCACTACGACAGGGGGAACAGATACGCAGTATTTT. The encoded protein is CATTTGGTDTQYF.

J is TRBJ2-1 and V is TRBV20-1; a weak D match, TRBD2 (6 bases). The CDR3 spans 16 residues. CDR1 is DFQATT, CDR2 SNEGSKA, per germline (reference sequence). Trimming cost V 0 bases and J 2 bases, with 14 bases left between them. The CDR3 DNA reads as TGCAGTGCTAGAGATCTGGGGTCGGGGGCCTACAATGAGCAGTTCTTC. Translation: CSARDLGSGAYNEQFF.

This chain connects TRBV12-3 or TRBV12-4 to TRBJ2-3, with 9 bases matching TRBD1. There are 16 residues in the CDR3. J gave up 6 bases and V 7 bases, and 14 bases lay outside the gene matches. This CDR3 reads CASNQPPGQGSDTQYF. CDR3 coding DNA: TGTGCCAGCAATCAACCTCCGGGACAGGGCTCGGATACGCAGTATTTT.

This clonotype was recorded a few times. CDR3 coding DNA: TGTGCCAGCAGGCCACTGGGGAACGTCTATAATTCACCCCTCCACTTT. This encodes CASRPLGNVYNSPLHF. This chain links TRBV6-6 with TRBJ1-6, with D uncertain. The CDR3 has 16 residues. Germline lookup yields CDR1 MNHNY and CDR2 SVGAGI (reference sequence). V lost 6 bases, J lost 3 bases, and 15 bases lay in between.

The rearrangement joins TRBV7-8 to TRBJ2-7; D perhaps matches TRBD1 (6 bases). The CDR3 is 16 amino acids. Germline CDR1 and CDR2: SGHVS and FQNEAQ. Between the trimmed V and J ends, which lost 4 bases and 2 bases, there was a span of 18 bases. In DNA, the CDR3 is TGTGCCAGCAGCTCCGCACAGGGCATTAATACCTACGAGCAGTACTTC. This codes for CASSSAQGINTYEQYF.

This clonotype came up a few times. The gene calls are TRBV4-1 and TRBJ2-5, with TRBD2 matching 10 bases. There are 15 residues in the CDR3. In germline, CDR1 is MGHRA, CDR2 YSYEKL. V dropped 5 bases and J dropped 10; count of bases not matched to a gene: 13. CDR3 sequence (DNA): TGCGCCAGCAGCTCCCTAGCGGGGGTGTCTCGGGTCCAGTACTTC. Amino acid sequence: CASSSLAGVSRVQYF.

The chain carries TRBV6-2 or TRBV6-3 and TRBJ1-5, with D possibly being TRBD1 (5 bases). In germline, CDR1 is MNHEY, CDR2 SVGEGT. The CDR3 extends over 12 amino acids. V was clipped by 6 bases and J by 4 bases, with 7 bases between them. For the CDR3, the DNA is TGTGCCAGCAGAAGGGGAAATCAGCCCCAGCATTTT. It encodes CASRRGNQPQHF.